This T cell receptor beta chain emerged from a study of chemoradiotherapy in HPV16-positive cancers. Study overall: Candidate HPV-specific clones and shared TCR motifs came from two HPV16-positive patients.

The CDR3 runs to 12 residues. Germline CDR1 is SGHRS and CDR2 is YFSETQ. The V and J ends lost 6 bases and 6 bases respectively, with 12 bases between them. Findings and limits, study-wide: HPV-specific T cells were functionally defined from only two HPV16-positive patients.

This clone turned up a few times. Its antigen is not identified. Clones were sequenced by immunoSEQ multiplex PCR, and TCRdb holds only the in-frame ones, with some missing. The repertoire holds approximately 6,600 clones, with 65% to 85% as singletons. The sample consisted of tumor tissue, taken from a patient who underwent chemoradiotherapy. V gene TRBV5-1 combines with J gene TRBJ1-1; no reliable D call. The source is a human donor with HPV-associated anogenital cancer. The CDR3 nucleotides read TGCGCCAGCACCGGGGAGCGCGCTGAAGCTTTCTTT. This gives the protein CASTGERAEAFF.